The clone carrying this TCR beta chain is deemed medium-sized. Antigen unknown. The data belong to a study of spatial heterogeneity in lung cancer. Study context: Alpha-chain sequences were detected in numbers that were consistently lower than beta-chain sequences. Notes on the study in general: Ubiquitous expanded TCR counts tracked ubiquitous nonsynonymous mutations; regional expanded TCR counts tracked regional nonsynonymous mutations. Estimated coverage of tumor T cells was about 7% for alpha and 11% to 15% for beta chains. One measure, the expanded intratumoral alpha and beta TCR count, tracked tumor mutation counts.

The sample's time point: sample taken at primary tumor resection. Tumor, nontumor lung or frozen PBMC supplied whole RNA that was sequenced unsorted. This CDR3 is built from 13 residues. Trimming stripped 3 bases from V and 2 bases from J, with 7 bases between. The germline V gene encodes CDR1 LNHDA and CDR2 SQIVND (reference sequence). TCRdb analysed the 5' RACE reads with MiXCR anew, one entry per CDR3 protein. Among approximately 7,600 distinct CDR3 sequences, approximately 17% were seen once, and the ten largest hold more than 10%. The clonotype comes from a female donor with early-stage non-small cell lung cancer. The gene calls are TRBV19 and TRBJ1-2; D possibly corresponds to TRBD1 (6 bases). Sequencing used lung tumor tissue, obtained at surgery. CDR3 in DNA: TGTGCCAGTAGTATTGGGACAAACTATGGCTACACCTTC. Translated: CASSIGTNYGYTF.